This TCR beta chain emerged from a study of T cell responses to AZD1222 COVID-19 vaccine. General study points: Baseline serostatus was positive in only a handful of AZD1222 recipients. Spike-specific TCR breadth and depth went up after people got two AZD1222 doses. Regions 160-218 and 743-854 dominated among vaccine-associated CD4 TCRs spanning spike. Nearly half of unique spike-specific TCRs reportedly avoided B.1.351 and B.1.1.7 mutated regions.

Libraries were prepared by immunoSEQ multiplex PCR; TCRdb keeps only in-frame clonotypes and omits some of them. The sample yields under 150,000 clones, 90% to 95% seen once. Comment on this clone: Its antigen is as yet unknown.

Trimming shortened V by 5 bases and J by 0 bases, and 7 bases separated the two germline ends. Germline CDR1 MNHEY, CDR2 SVGAGI. CDR3 size: 14 residues. The receptor's source is an adult in good health. The V gene is TRBV6-5, the J gene TRBJ1-4; D gene uncertain. The material sequenced was peripheral blood, taken on day 0 of AZD1222 vaccination. In DNA, the CDR3 is TGTGCCAGCAGTCCTAGTGCAACTAATGAAAAACTGTTTTTT. Its translation: CASSPSATNEKLFF.